This T cell receptor (beta chain) was obtained from a study of shared clonotypes between healthy human individuals. Looking at the study overall: CD4 naive cells filled three plates per donor, CD4 memory three, CD8 naive two and CD8 memory one.

Running of the assay took place at deep level. It was across several immunoSEQ plates that each subset's genomic DNA was evenly split. Sequencing was performed with immunoSEQ multiplex PCR; in TCRdb, only in-frame clones are kept and a portion is missing. The sample holds 2 million to 2.5 million clones, more than 85% seen once. This receptor was obtained from a man aged 18 to 30 in good health. Some clones in this sample may be carry-over from other donors' samples. The sample taken for sequencing was naive CD4+ T cells from PBMCs. The subset is: CD45RA+ positively selected.

CDR3 sequence: CASSDLGGELFF. The CDR3 nucleotides read TGTGCCAGCAGTGATTTGGGCGGGGAGCTGTTTTTT. V usage is TRBV6-1 and J usage is TRBJ2-2; D ambiguous. Germline assignment: CDR1 MNHNS and CDR2 SASEGT. This CDR3 contains 12 residues. V was shortened by 3 bases and J by 7 bases, with 6 bases between the two germline ends.